This T cell receptor (beta chain) derives from a study of beta chain features in type 1 diabetes. Naive, central memory, regulatory and stem cell-like memory cells within the CD4+ compartment were sorted using CD45RO/CCR7/CD25/CD127/CD95/CD27. Purities over 95% were achieved in all sorted populations. Of note for this clone: Antigen specificity is unknown.

General study points: Equally in patients and controls, PCR might preferentially amplify shorter templates. High-TCR-expressing cells could be over-represented by cDNA sequencing. All four CD4+ subsets of Type 1 diabetes patients contained TCRB CDR3s that were moderately but significantly shorter.

TCRB transcripts that were expressed got sequenced, as all of the isolated RNA had been reverse transcribed. The assay was immunoSEQ multiplex PCR, and TCRdb's table has in-frame clones only and misses some. The data show over 600,000 clones, with roughly 12% seen just once and around 0.12% held by the top ten. The material sequenced was naive CD4+ T cells from blood. The TCR comes from a young man with type 1 diabetes.

The CDR3 bases are TGTGCCAGCACCCGTAGAGGGACTTACACAGATACGCAGTATTTT. It yields the protein CASTRRGTYTDTQYF. J is TRBJ2-3 and V is TRBV9; tentatively, D is TRBD2 (6 bases). Looked up from germline, CDR1 is SGDLS and CDR2 is YYNGEE. This CDR3 has 15 residues. Trimming shortened V by 6 bases and J by 2 bases, and 16 bases separated the two germline ends.